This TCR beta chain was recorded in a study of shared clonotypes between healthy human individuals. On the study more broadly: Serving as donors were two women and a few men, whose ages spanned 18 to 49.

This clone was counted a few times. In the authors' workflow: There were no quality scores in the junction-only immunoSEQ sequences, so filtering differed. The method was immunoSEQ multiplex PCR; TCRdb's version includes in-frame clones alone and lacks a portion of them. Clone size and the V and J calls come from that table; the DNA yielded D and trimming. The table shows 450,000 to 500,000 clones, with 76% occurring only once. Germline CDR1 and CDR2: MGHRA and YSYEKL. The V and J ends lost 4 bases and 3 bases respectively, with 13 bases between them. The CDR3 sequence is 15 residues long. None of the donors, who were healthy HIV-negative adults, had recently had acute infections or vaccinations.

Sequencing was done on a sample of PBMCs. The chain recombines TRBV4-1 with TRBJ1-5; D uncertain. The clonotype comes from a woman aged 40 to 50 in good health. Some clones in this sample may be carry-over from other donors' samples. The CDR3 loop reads CASSLRPWDNQPQHF. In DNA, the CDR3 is TGCGCCAGCAGCCTTCGACCTTGGGACAATCAGCCCCAGCATTTT.